Below are 24 T cell receptor beta chains sequenced from a single sample in a study of technical replicates of blood from several donors (dated by TCRdb to about 2017). Library construction relied on the immunoSEQ multiplex PCR assay. TCRdb retrieved this table from immuneACCESS and kept in-frame rearrangements only. Not all clones are present; in checked studies, unresolved V genes account for under half, and no reason is known for the remainder. The sample table records some 17,000 clones; roughly 91% of these occur just once. The top ten clonotypes cover around 13% of the sample. Material: PBMCs. Every receptor here comes from a human donor in good health.

The chain combines TRBV7-8 with TRBJ1-2; D is uncertain. V was shortened by 5 bases and J by 4 bases, with 17 bases between the two germline ends. The CDR3 sequence is 15 residues long. The germline CDR1 and CDR2 sequences are SGHVS and FQNEAQ. CDR3 nucleotide sequence: TGTGCCAGCAGCCAATCAAGCGGCGGAGGCTATGGCTACACCTTC. Protein: CASSQSSGGGYGYTF.

The chain recombines TRBV14 with TRBJ1-5; D uncertain. CDR1 is SGHDN and CDR2 is FVKESK in the germline V gene. The V end was cut by 3 bases, the J end by 0 bases, with 21 bases between. CDR3 length: 19 residues. CDR3 in DNA: TGTGCCAGCAGCCAGGCCGGACTGCGGCGAGTAGATAGCAATCAGCCCCAGCATTTT. It translates to CASSQAGLRRVDSNQPQHF.

This chain connects TRBV27 to TRBJ2-3; a weak D match, TRBD2 (6 bases). V was clipped by 6 bases and J by 2 bases, with 15 bases between them. CDR1 and CDR2 from the germline V gene are MNHEY and SMNVEV (reference sequence). The CDR3 spans 15 residues. The CDR3 loop reads CASRPLEDYTDTQYF. The CDR3 DNA is TGTGCCAGCAGGCCACTGGAGGACTACACAGATACGCAGTATTTT.

In its sample, this clone was seen a few times. The V call is TRBV23-1, the J call TRBJ2-7, with D unresolved. TRBV23-1 is assigned to the ORF class and has an uncertain function. Trimming took off 4 bases at V and 0 bases at J, with 7 bases between the two ends. CDR3 length: 13 amino acids. CDR3 in amino acids: CASSLRYSYEQYF. The CDR3 bases are TGCGCCAGCAGTCTGCGGTACTCCTACGAGCAGTACTTC.

This chain's CDR3 is CASSLISRASVPPLYNEQFF. The CDR3, as DNA: TGTGCCAGCAGTTTAATATCGCGGGCTAGCGTTCCGCCCCTTTACAATGAGCAGTTCTTC. This chain connects TRBV27 to TRBJ2-1, with a possible D match to TRBD2 (6 bases). Germline CDR1 is MNHEY and CDR2 is SMNVEV (reference sequence). The CDR3 runs 20 residues. With 2 bases removed from V and 4 bases from J, the gap between germline ends came to 27 bases.

This chain uses TRBV5-6 with TRBJ1-1, with D perhaps TRBD1 (5 bases). Germline CDR1 is SGHDT and CDR2 is YYEEEE. The V gene lost 2 bases and the J gene lost 3 bases, with 8 bases spanning the gap. The CDR3 has 13 amino acids. For the CDR3, the DNA is TGTGCCAGCAGCTTCGGGGGGGACACTGAAGCTTTCTTT. This codes for CASSFGGDTEAFF.

CDR3 DNA: TGTGCCAGCAGTCCCCTCGCAGGGGTCGGAAACACCATATATTTT. This encodes CASSPLAGVGNTIYF. This chain connects TRBV6-5 to TRBJ1-3, with a possible D match to TRBD1 (6 bases). CDR1 MNHEY and CDR2 SVGAGI come from the germline V gene. The CDR3 runs to 15 residues. Trimming stripped 5 bases from V and 4 bases from J, with 15 bases between.

The chain employs TRBV19 and TRBJ2-7; TRBD2 aligns across 12 bases. CDR3 length: 15 amino acids. V trimming: 4 bases; J trimming: 5 bases; junction bases outside the gene matches: 6. Germline-derived CDR1 and CDR2 are LNHDA and SQIVND (reference sequence). CDR3 sequence: CASSTTSGSWNEQYF. DNA of the CDR3: TGTGCCAGTAGTACGACTAGCGGGAGTTGGAACGAGCAGTACTTC.

This clone showed up just a few times. This chain joins TRBV19 and TRBJ1-2; possibly TRBD1 for D (5 bases). This CDR3 spans 15 amino acids. Per germline, CDR1 LNHDA and CDR2 SQIVND (reference sequence). The ends were cut back, 7 bases at V and 2 bases at J, with 17 bases in the middle. The CDR3 bases are TGTGCCAGTACCTCTCGGTGGGCAGGGAACTATGGCTACACCTTC. Its translation is CASTSRWAGNYGYTF.

In the case of this clone: A read error may produce the germline difference seen at one junction end. This chain connects TRBV7-2 to TRBJ2-2, with 11 bases identical to TRBD2. The CDR3 is 15 residues long. Germline V lookup: CDR1 SGHTA, CDR2 FQGNSA. The CDR3 nucleotides are TGTGCCAGCAGCCTAGCGGGAGGTCGGACCGGGGAGCTGTTTTTT. Encoded protein: CASSLAGGRTGELFF.

This chain connects TRBV7-2 to TRBJ1-5; D possibly corresponds to TRBD1 (5 bases). CDR1 is SGHTA and CDR2 is FQGNSA in the germline V gene. With 1 base removed from V and 7 bases from J, the gap between germline ends came to 8 bases. The CDR3 covers 13 residues. The CDR3 is CASSLGWGQPQHF. CDR3 coding DNA: TGTGCCAGCAGCTTAGGTTGGGGCCAGCCCCAGCATTTT.

V gene TRBV29-1 combines with J gene TRBJ2-7, with D tentatively TRBD2 (6 bases). The CDR3 sequence is 13 residues long. Germline V gene sequence: CDR1 SQVTM, CDR2 ANQGSEA. Trimming pared 6 bases from V and 4 bases from J, leaving 16 bases between. The CDR3 sequence: CSVPVDSGYEQYF. CDR3 nucleotide sequence: TGCAGCGTCCCGGTTGATAGCGGTTACGAGCAGTACTTC.

The genes are TRBV30 and TRBJ1-1, with TRBD1 as a possible D gene (5 bases). The ends were cut back, 5 bases at V and 1 base at J, with 11 bases in the middle. The CDR3 is 13 amino acids. The germline CDR1 and CDR2 sequences are GTSNPN and SVGIG (reference sequence). The CDR3 region has the DNA TGTGCCTGGCGGGGGGTGGGGAACACTGAAGCTTTCTTT. Translated: CAWRGVGNTEAFF.

The chain is built from TRBV6-5 and TRBJ2-3; D is ambiguous. V lost 0 bases and J 0 bases, leaving 10 bases between the germline ends. The CDR3 consists of 16 residues. CDR1 and CDR2 from the germline V gene are MNHEY and SVGAGI. For the CDR3, the DNA is TGTGCCAGCAGTTACTCCTTGAGCCGTAGCACAGATACGCAGTATTTT. This codes for CASSYSLSRSTDTQYF.

The rearrangement joins TRBV10-3 to TRBJ1-5, with 8 bases fitting TRBD1. The V and J ends lost 0 bases and 6 bases, in that order; junction bases with no gene match: 7. Germline CDR1 ENHRY, CDR2 SYGVKD. This CDR3 has 16 residues. CDR3 residues: CAISESVGQGFQPQHF. CDR3 nucleotides: TGTGCCATCAGTGAGTCAGTCGGACAGGGTTTTCAGCCCCAGCATTTT.

The V call is TRBV5-1, the J call TRBJ2-1; tentative D call: TRBD2 (6 bases). The germline V and J ends were trimmed by 6 bases and 9 bases, with 22 bases remaining between them. The CDR3 contains 15 residues. The germline CDR1 and CDR2 sequences are SGHRS and YFSETQ. DNA of the CDR3: TGCGCCAGCAAGTTGGACGGGAGACGTGGGATTGAGCAGTTCTTC. Translating it yields CASKLDGRRGIEQFF.

The gene calls are TRBV7-2 and TRBJ2-1; 11 positions agree with TRBD2. Germline CDR1 SGHTA, CDR2 FQGNSA. CDR3 length: 14 amino acids. Trimming cost V 8 bases and J 4 bases; bases outside gene matches: 4. CDR3 sequence: CASRGLAEYNEQFF. The DNA for the CDR3 is TGTGCCAGCCGGGGACTAGCGGAGTACAATGAGCAGTTCTTC. The full variable domain, with the rest looked up from reference TRBV7-2 and TRBJ2-1, is GAGVSQSPSNKVTEKGKDVELRCDPISGHTALYWYRQSLGQGLEFLIYFQGNSAPDKSGLPSDRFSAERTGGSVSTLTIQRTQQEDSAVYLCASRGLAEYNEQFFGPGTRLTVL.

V usage is TRBV29-1 and J usage is TRBJ2-7; 14 bases align to TRBD2. This CDR3 is built from 17 residues. The V gene's germline CDR1 is SQVTM and CDR2 ANQGSEA. V gave up 2 bases and J gave up 6 bases; unmatched junction bases: 12. The DNA of the CDR3 is TGCAGCGTTGAAATGCTGAGACTAGCGGGAGGGCCGGGCGAGCAGTACTTC. Protein: CSVEMLRLAGGPGEQYF.

This chain connects TRBV6-1 to TRBJ2-2; TRBD2 matches 10 bases. Germline V gene lookup returns CDR1 MNHNS and CDR2 SASEGT. V was clipped by 6 bases and J by 5 bases; unmatched bases: 3. CDR3 length: 14 amino acids. The CDR3 region has the DNA TGTGCCAGCAGAGGTAGCGGGAGGACCGGGGAGCTGTTTTTT. Its translation is CASRGSGRTGELFF.

This chain joins TRBV19 and TRBJ1-2; D may be TRBD1 (6 bases). The V end lost 9 bases, the J end lost 4 bases, and 21 bases lay between the germline ends. CDR3 length: 15 amino acids. CDR1 and CDR2 (germline): LNHDA, SQIVND (reference sequence). CDR3 sequence reads: CASLLDSQFVYGYTF. In DNA form, the CDR3 reads TGTGCCAGCCTCCTGGACAGCCAGTTTGTCTATGGCTACACCTTC.

The chain couples TRBV6-5 to TRBJ1-3; D is ambiguous. Germline V gives CDR1 MNHEY, CDR2 SVGAGI. CDR3 length: 14 amino acids. The ends were cut back, 3 bases at V and 2 bases at J, with 8 bases in the middle. CDR3 DNA sequence: TGTGCCAGCAGTTATAGAAGAACTGGAAACACCATATATTTT. As protein: CASSYRRTGNTIYF.

V gene TRBV5-1 combines with J gene TRBJ2-3, with D possibly matching TRBD2 (5 bases). The CDR3 length is 15 residues. V dropped 4 bases and J dropped 2 bases, with 14 bases sitting between them. Germline assignment: CDR1 SGHRS and CDR2 YFSETQ. For the CDR3, the DNA is TGCGCCAGCAGCCCCAAGGGCGGGCCCACAGATACGCAGTATTTT. It encodes CASSPKGGPTDTQYF.

This clone has a single count. The chain recombines TRBV29-1 with TRBJ1-5; possible D gene TRBD1, 6 bases. Deletions cut 7 bases from V and 2 bases from J, with 15 bases between. The CDR3 totals 14 residues. The V gene's germline CDR1 is SQVTM and CDR2 ANQGSEA. CDR3 nucleotide sequence: TGCAGCGCTAGGGGGGGGGAAGGCAATCAGCCCCAGCATTTT. Its translation: CSARGGEGNQPQHF. The variable domain in full, with the rest retrieved from reference TRBV29-1 and TRBJ1-5, is SAVISQKPSRDICQRGTSLTIQCQVDSQVTMMFWYRQQPGQSLTLIATANQGSEATYESGFVIDKFPISRPNLTFSTLTVSNMSPEDSSIYLCSARGGEGNQPQHFGDGTRLSIL.

The chain is built from TRBV9 and TRBJ1-2; D gene uncertain. CDR1 is SGDLS and CDR2 is YYNGEE in the germline V gene. CDR3 length equals 16 residues. With 0 bases removed from V and 3 bases from J, the gap between germline ends came to 15 bases. The CDR3 region is CASSVAKTQIDYGYTF. CDR3 DNA: TGTGCCAGCAGCGTAGCTAAAACACAGATCGACTATGGCTACACCTTC.